Detailed here is one T cell receptor (beta chain). Its specificity is unknown. Unique molecular identifiers tagged the TCRbeta library. TCRdb independently ran MiXCR on the PCR reads; one entry per CDR3 protein. The sample shows 450,000 to 550,000 distinct CDR3 sequences, roughly 10% of them seen only once. These data come from a study of T-cell reconstitution after alpha-beta-depleted transplantation in children. Findings and caveats of the study: From newly produced T cells came most of the T-cell counts and diversity one year after transplant. Several hundred expanded graft clones reportedly supplied alpha-beta T cells about two months after transplant. Recipient T cells and thymic progenitors that survived gave rise to the high TCRbeta diversity observed at day 60 in some patients.

The TCR sequence derives from a female patient aged 2-10 years who had a stem cell transplant for aplastic anemia, so the T cells may come from the graft donor. The material was PBMCs, mostly from graft donor cells, obtained 180 days after TCRalphabeta/CD19-depleted stem cell transplant.

This chain's CDR3 is CAWSPWRGDNNEQFF. CDR3 DNA: TGTGCCTGGAGTCCATGGCGAGGGGACAACAATGAGCAGTTCTTC. The genes are TRBV30 and TRBJ2-1; weak D call: TRBD1 (6 bases). V lost 2 bases, J lost 5 bases, and 16 bases lay in between. The V gene's germline CDR1 is GTSNPN and CDR2 SVGIG (reference sequence). The CDR3 length is 15 residues.